This T cell receptor (beta chain) was captured by sequencing in a study of shared clonotypes between healthy human individuals (dated by TCRdb to 2019 to 2021). Looking at the study overall: The cohort included a few men and a couple of women between 18 and 49 years of age. For each donor, CD4 naive and CD4 memory were each run on three plates, CD8 naive on two plates, and CD8 memory on one plate. Blood TCR repertoires of several healthy adults were deeply sequenced to estimate repertoire size and the extent of clonotype sharing between individuals. Libraries were prepared and TCR repertoires were sequenced by different laboratories using diverse techniques, in order to increase sequencing depth and limit assay-specific biases. Each donor's leukapheresis produced roughly between roughly 0.85 and 9.5 billion PBMCs.

TCR CDR3 regions were amplified from genomic DNA by multiplex PCR using the deep immunoSEQ assay. For each cell subset, the extracted genomic DNA was distributed evenly across all wells of several immunoSEQ 96-well plates, and each plate served as one replicate. For sorted subsets, approximately 200 ng of genomic DNA, equivalent to 25,000 to 30,000 T cell genomes, went into each replicate PCR. Purified libraries were measured with a Qubit 3.0 fluorometer, size-checked on a Bioanalyzer 2100, and measured again with the KAPA Library Quantification kit. A separate single-read 150-cycle Illumina NextSeq 550 flow cell was used to sequence each immunoSEQ 96-well plate. In the authors' own workflow: Because only junctional sequences without quality scores were contained in the immunoSEQ output, filtering matching that applied to full-length reads could not be performed. To assign V/J genes and CDR3, sequences were annotated using PyIR, a Python wrapper for IgBLAST v1.9, with IMGT germline references. Reads were removed for weak V/J assignments (E-value above 1e-6), missing CDR3, stop codons, out-of-frame junctions, or ambiguous translated residues. A V3J clonotype was defined by an identical inferred V gene, J gene, and CDR3 amino acid sequence. To compute the percentage overlap between repertoires, the number of shared unique clonotypes was divided by the size of the smaller repertoire. Richness of each repertoire was evaluated using RTK rarefaction, the Chao1 estimator, and Recon v2.1 estimates of unobserved clonotypes. Generation probabilities for all TCRbeta clonotypes obtained by the gDNA method from a handful of donors were computed using OLGA. TCRdb took over this immuneACCESS table, retaining in-frame rearrangements with V and J assigned. Such tables are incomplete; in checked studies, under half of the missing clones stem from an unresolved V gene, and the remainder is unexplained. The V and J calls and the clone size are those of that table, but D and trimming were determined from the DNA. The table for this sample lists 2 million to 3 million clones; approximately 93% of them were counted only once. The ten largest clones take up around 0.4% of the sample.

Taken from the germline V gene, the CDR1 and CDR2 loops are MDHEN and SYDVKM. The CDR3 contains 15 residues, cysteine and phenylalanine counted. Only the CDR3 part of the read is kept: 45 bases, read in frame from the first base. From V the trimming removes 2 bases and from J it removes 5 bases, while the gene matches leave 8 bases of the junction unaccounted for. As for this clone: Its antigen is not yet known. Base qualities are not provided; no much larger clone lies one nucleotide away.

Study-level results and caveats: Incomplete sequencing was indicated by rarefaction of sorted-subset datasets, despite the large sequencing depth. Based on pairwise subsampling, the degree of clonotype sharing among donors was expected to be affected by sequencing depth. The genetic and exposure-history diversity represented was limited by the small number of donors. Larger estimated clonotype richness was generally found for naive subsets than for memory subsets. Across a handful of donors, about 5.2% of naive CD4, 3% to 3.5% of naive CD8, around 2.5% of memory CD4, and 0.3% to 0.45% of memory CD8 clonotypes were shared. Compared with non-shared clonotypes, clonotypes shared by all four sorted-subset donors had higher generation probabilities. Sampling was restricted to blood, and TCR repertoires in tissue are likely to differ from TCR repertoires in blood.

Donors were healthy HIV-negative adults with no recently reported acute infections or vaccinations. Only Caucasian adults living in Nashville, Tennessee, USA were represented among the donors. Magnetic negative selection was used to enrich CD4+ T cells, after which naive cells were positively selected on CD45RA and the negative fraction became the memory subset. Blood was collected by leukapheresis, and PBMCs were isolated by Ficoll-Histopaque density gradient centrifugation and then cryopreserved in liquid nitrogen vapor phase. Purity and quantity of every magnetically sorted T cell population were checked by analytical flow cytometry. From each sorted fraction, genomic DNA was isolated and quantified by UV absorbance on a Nanodrop 2000c.

This TCR was sampled from a man between 18 and 35 years old in good health. Some clones in this sample may be carry-over from other donors' samples. The chain uses TRBV28 and TRBJ2-7; TRBD2 matches 8 bases in the middle. Source material: naive CD4+ T cells from PBMCs. What the cell subset or site label conveys for this sample: CD45RA+ positively selected. The CDR3 here reads CASSLGSGSSHEQYF. The DNA is TGTGCCAGCAGTTTAGGGAGCGGGAGTTCTCACGAGCAGTACTTC. The full variable domain, completed from the reference TRBV28 and TRBJ2-7 proteins outside the CDR3, reads DVKVTQSSRYLVKRTGEKVFLECVQDMDHENMFWYRQDPGLGLRLIYFSYDVKMKEKGDIPEGYSVSREKKERFSLILESASTNQTSMYLCASSLGSGSSHEQYFGPGTRLTVT.